These 18 T cell receptor beta chains were sequenced from one sample in a study of Ad26.COV2.S vaccination and SARS-CoV-2 variants. The protocol was immunoSEQ multiplex PCR, while the TCRdb copy is restricted to in-frame clones and leaves out a portion. The table includes around 300,000 clones, approximately 86% detected once. The treatment denotes: around 19 received Ad26.COV2.S at low or high dose, single or two shots; roughly 5 received placebo; per-sample allocation not given. Sample collection was performed on day 63 after the first vaccine or placebo injection. The material was peripheral blood, obtained in a trial of Ad26.COV2.S vaccine versus placebo. Every receptor here comes from a person aged 18-60 years who received the Ad26.COV2.S COVID-19 vaccine or a placebo.

This clone has a single count. V gene TRBV7-9 combines with J gene TRBJ2-1; no clear D gene. Per germline, CDR1 SEHNR and CDR2 FQNEAQ (reference sequence). The V and J ends lost 5 bases and 8 bases respectively, with 13 bases between them. CDR3 size: 13 residues. The CDR3 DNA follows: TGTGCCAGCAGCCTTGCCGGTCTTGATGAGCAGTTCTTC. Its protein is CASSLAGLDEQFF.

The chain employs TRBV5-4 and TRBJ2-7; 9 bases are a match to TRBD1. Germline V gene lookup returns CDR1 SGHNT and CDR2 YYREEE (reference sequence). After removal of 4 bases from V and 4 bases from J, the junction contained 6 bases not matched to a gene. The CDR3 runs 14 residues. The CDR3 DNA sequence: TGTGCCAGCAGCCTGCCGGGACAGGGTTACGAGCAGTACTTC. Translation: CASSLPGQGYEQYF.

This chain links TRBV19 with TRBJ2-3; D is possibly TRBD1 (5 bases). V lost 2 bases, J lost 5 bases, and 14 bases lay in between. The CDR3 is 15 residues long. Germline V lookup: CDR1 LNHDA, CDR2 SQIVND (reference sequence). The CDR3 loop reads CASSIRGSLGDTQYF. Written as DNA, the CDR3 is TGTGCCAGTAGTATAAGGGGTAGTCTCGGAGATACGCAGTATTTT.

The V gene is TRBV25-1, the J gene TRBJ1-2; D is perhaps TRBD1 (5 bases). From germline, CDR1 is MGHDK and CDR2 SYGVNS. V was shortened by 9 bases and J by 6 bases, with 14 bases between the two germline ends. There are 12 residues in the CDR3. The CDR3 is CASADVRDGYTF. DNA of the CDR3: TGTGCCAGTGCAGACGTCAGGGATGGCTACACCTTC.

The CDR3 region has the DNA TGTGCCAGCACCCGGACTAGCGGGGGGGTGGCCAAAAACATTCAGTACTTC. It translates to CASTRTSGGVAKNIQYF. The chain couples TRBV2 to TRBJ2-4; 15 bases are a match to TRBD2. This CDR3 is built from 17 residues. Germline CDR1 SNHLY, CDR2 FYNNEI. Trimming took 7 bases from V and 1 from J; bases not matched to a gene: 5.

The DNA of the CDR3 is TGTGCCAGCAGTGGGACGTCCCCATGCACCTTC. Protein product: CASSGTSPCTF. The genes are TRBV2 and TRBJ1-2; D gene unclear. Looked up from germline, CDR1 is SNHLY and CDR2 is FYNNEI. V lost 4 bases and J lost 13, with 13 bases in between. The length of the CDR3 is 11 residues. The full variable domain, in which reference TRBV2 and TRBJ1-2 provide the parts outside the CDR3, is EPEVTQTPSHQVTQMGQEVILRCVPISNHLYFYWYRQILGQKVEFLVSFYNNEISEKSEIFDDQFSVERPDGSNFTLKIRSTKLEDSAMYFCASSGTSPCTFGSGTRLTVV.

The chain links TRBV19 to TRBJ2-3; 9 bases are a match to TRBD1. The CDR3 is 18 residues long. Per germline, CDR1 LNHDA and CDR2 SQIVND (reference sequence). V lost 3 bases to trimming and J lost 0 bases; unmatched junction nucleotides: 10. CDR3 in amino acids: CASSISRPGQGSTDTQYF. The CDR3 DNA sequence: TGTGCCAGTAGTATCTCCCGACCGGGACAGGGAAGCACAGATACGCAGTATTTT.

In its sample, this clone was seen once. The chain recombines TRBV7-2 with TRBJ2-7, with 8 bases identical to TRBD2. The CDR3 consists of 14 residues. Losses at the gene ends were 3 bases for V and 3 bases for J; bases not matched to a gene: 4. Germline lookup yields CDR1 SGHTA and CDR2 FQGNSA. The CDR3 sequence: CASSFSGADYEQYF. CDR3 in DNA: TGTGCCAGCAGCTTTAGCGGGGCGGACTACGAGCAGTACTTC. The whole variable domain, filled in from reference TRBV7-2 and TRBJ2-7, reads GAGVSQSPSNKVTEKGKDVELRCDPISGHTALYWYRQSLGQGLEFLIYFQGNSAPDKSGLPSDRFSAERTGGSVSTLTIQRTQQEDSAVYLCASSFSGADYEQYFGPGTRLTVT.

The chain carries TRBV20-1 and TRBJ2-7; D ambiguous. Trimming took 8 bases from V and 5 from J, leaving 13 bases between them. Per germline, CDR1 DFQATT and CDR2 SNEGSKA (reference sequence). The CDR3 runs to 11 residues. The CDR3 region is CSFRKSDEQYF. The CDR3 coding sequence is TGCAGTTTCCGGAAGAGCGACGAGCAGTACTTC.

This chain links TRBV11-3 with TRBJ1-2; D is perhaps TRBD1 (5 bases). Between the trimmed V and J ends, which lost 6 bases and 0 bases, there was a span of 17 bases. The CDR3 spans 16 residues. Germline V gives CDR1 SGHNT, CDR2 YENEEA. The CDR3 DNA is TGTGCCAGCAGGACGCTTTGGGGACCGGCTAACTATGGCTACACCTTC. Translation: CASRTLWGPANYGYTF.

CDR3 nucleotides: TGTGCCAGCAGCCAAGGAGAGACTAGCAGAACCTACGAGCAGTACTTC. It encodes CASSQGETSRTYEQYF. The gene calls are TRBV4-2 and TRBJ2-7, with 7 bases lining up with TRBD2. V gave up 1 base and J gave up 2 bases; unmatched junction bases: 8. CDR1 is LGHNA, CDR2 YNFKEQ, per germline. The CDR3 extends over 16 amino acids.

This clone came up once. The chain joins TRBV19 to TRBJ2-2; D not certain. The CDR3 totals 15 residues. With 3 bases removed from V and 3 bases from J, the gap between germline ends came to 11 bases. CDR1 is LNHDA, CDR2 SQIVND, per germline (reference sequence). This chain's CDR3 is CASSINWGYTGELFF. CDR3 nucleotides: TGTGCCAGTAGTATCAACTGGGGTTACACCGGGGAGCTGTTTTTT.

This sequence joins TRBV3-1 (or the pseudogene TRBV3-2) and TRBJ2-5; no reliable D call. The V and J ends lost 1 base and 2 bases respectively, with 14 bases between them. Germline V gene data show CDR1 as LGHDT and CDR2 as YNNKEL (reference sequence). The CDR3 contains 16 residues. The CDR3 bases are TGTGCCAGCAGCCAAGGTTTTAATAGGCCACAAGAGACCCAGTACTTC. Translation: CASSQGFNRPQETQYF.

In its sample, this clone was seen a few times. CDR3 DNA sequence: TGTGCCAGCTCCAGAGTTATACAGGGTAGCGAGCAGTACTTC. This sequence encodes CASSRVIQGSEQYF. The chain carries TRBV6-5 and TRBJ2-7; possibly TRBD1 for D (6 bases). The CDR3 length is 14 residues. V was clipped by 8 bases and J by 6 bases, with 20 bases between them. Per germline, CDR1 MNHEY and CDR2 SVGAGI.

This clone was observed a handful of times. This chain links TRBV10-1 with TRBJ1-2; D is unclear. V was trimmed by 7 bases and J by 2 bases, leaving 11 bases between them. The germline gives CDR1 WNHNN, CDR2 SYGVQD (reference sequence). This CDR3 spans 13 amino acids. This chain's CDR3 is CASTSDGNYGYTF. The CDR3 nucleotides read TGCGCCAGCACTTCAGACGGAAACTATGGCTACACCTTC.

The chain carries TRBV7-9 and TRBJ1-2; TRBD1 might be the D (6 bases). Trimming pared 3 bases from V and 3 bases from J, leaving 14 bases between. From germline, CDR1 is SEHNR and CDR2 FQNEAQ (reference sequence). This CDR3 has 15 amino acids. CDR3 DNA sequence: TGTGCCAGCAGCTTTACGACAGGCGTAGACTATGGCTACACCTTC. The encoded protein is CASSFTTGVDYGYTF.

The genes are TRBV4-1 and TRBJ1-2; D is undetermined. Looked up from germline, CDR1 is MGHRA and CDR2 is YSYEKL. CDR3 length: 16 residues. Between the trimmed V and J ends, which lost 0 bases and 5 bases, there was a span of 16 bases. DNA of the CDR3: TGCGCCAGCAGCCAAGACCCGGACCCGGCCCATTATGGCTACACCTTC. Translation gives CASSQDPDPAHYGYTF.

The chain couples TRBV7-3 to TRBJ2-5; 9 nucleotides align to TRBD2. J lost 5 bases, V lost 3 bases, and 7 bases had no gene match. Germline values: CDR1 SGHTA, CDR2 FQGTGA. The CDR3 runs 15 residues. The CDR3 protein is CASSFAGGPRETQYF. Written as DNA, the CDR3 is TGTGCCAGCAGCTTCGCGGGAGGGCCAAGGGAGACCCAGTACTTC.